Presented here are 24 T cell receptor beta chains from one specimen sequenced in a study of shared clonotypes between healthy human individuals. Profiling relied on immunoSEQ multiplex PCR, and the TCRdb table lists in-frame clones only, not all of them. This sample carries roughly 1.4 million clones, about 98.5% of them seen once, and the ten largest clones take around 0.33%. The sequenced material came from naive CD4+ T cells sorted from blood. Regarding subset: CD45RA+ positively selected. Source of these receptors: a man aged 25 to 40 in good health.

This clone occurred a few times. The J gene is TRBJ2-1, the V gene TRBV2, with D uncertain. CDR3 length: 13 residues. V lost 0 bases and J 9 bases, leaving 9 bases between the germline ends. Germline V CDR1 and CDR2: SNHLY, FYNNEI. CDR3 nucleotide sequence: TGTGCCAGCAGTGAAGCGCGAGCAGGTGAGCAGTTCTTC. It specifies CASSEARAGEQFF.

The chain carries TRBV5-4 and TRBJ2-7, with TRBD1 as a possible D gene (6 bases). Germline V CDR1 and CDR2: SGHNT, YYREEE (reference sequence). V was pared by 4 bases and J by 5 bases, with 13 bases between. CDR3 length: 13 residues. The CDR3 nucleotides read TGTGCCAGCAGCCGCTGGACAGTACACGAGCAGTACTTC. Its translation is CASSRWTVHEQYF. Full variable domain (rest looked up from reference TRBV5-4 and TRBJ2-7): ETGVTQSPTHLIKTRGQQVTLRCSSQSGHNTVSWYQQALGQGPQFIFQYYREEENGRGNFPPRFSGLQFPNYSSELNVNALELDDSALYLCASSRWTVHEQYFGPGTRLTVT.

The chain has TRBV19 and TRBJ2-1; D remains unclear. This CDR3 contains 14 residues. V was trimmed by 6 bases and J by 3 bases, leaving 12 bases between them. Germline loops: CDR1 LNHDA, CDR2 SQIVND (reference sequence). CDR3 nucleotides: TGTGCCAGTAGGGTAGATCGATTCTACAATGAGCAGTTCTTC. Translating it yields CASRVDRFYNEQFF. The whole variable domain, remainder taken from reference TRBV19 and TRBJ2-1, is DGGITQSPKYLFRKEGQNVTLSCEQNLNHDAMYWYRQDPGQGLRLIYYSQIVNDFQKGDIAEGYSVSREKKESFPLTVTSAQKNPTAFYLCASRVDRFYNEQFFGPGTRLTVL.

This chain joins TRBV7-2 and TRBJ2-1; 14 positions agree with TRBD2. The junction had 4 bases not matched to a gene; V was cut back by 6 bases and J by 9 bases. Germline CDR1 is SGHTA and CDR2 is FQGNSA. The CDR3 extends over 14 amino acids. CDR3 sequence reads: CASRTSGRAPEQFF. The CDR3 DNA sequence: TGTGCCAGCAGGACTAGCGGGAGGGCCCCTGAGCAGTTCTTC.

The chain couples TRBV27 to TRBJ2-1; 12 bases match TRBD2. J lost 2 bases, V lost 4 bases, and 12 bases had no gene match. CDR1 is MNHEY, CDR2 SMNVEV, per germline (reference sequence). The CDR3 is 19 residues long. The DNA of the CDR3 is TGTGCCAGCAGTTCGCACCCCTCCCTAGCGGGAGGGACCTACAATGAGCAGTTCTTC. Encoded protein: CASSSHPSLAGGTYNEQFF.

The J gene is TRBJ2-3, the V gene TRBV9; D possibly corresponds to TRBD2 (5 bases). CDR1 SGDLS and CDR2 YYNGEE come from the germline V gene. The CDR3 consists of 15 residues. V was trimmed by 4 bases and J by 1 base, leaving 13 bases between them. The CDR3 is CASSPLVGGTDTQYF. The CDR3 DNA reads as TGTGCCAGCAGCCCCCTCGTCGGGGGCACAGATACGCAGTATTTT.

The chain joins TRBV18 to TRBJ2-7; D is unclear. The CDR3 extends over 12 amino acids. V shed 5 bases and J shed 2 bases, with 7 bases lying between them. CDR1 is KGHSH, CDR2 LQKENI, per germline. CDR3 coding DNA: TGTGCCAGCTCAGGAGACCCCTACGAGCAGTACTTC. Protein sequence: CASSGDPYEQYF.

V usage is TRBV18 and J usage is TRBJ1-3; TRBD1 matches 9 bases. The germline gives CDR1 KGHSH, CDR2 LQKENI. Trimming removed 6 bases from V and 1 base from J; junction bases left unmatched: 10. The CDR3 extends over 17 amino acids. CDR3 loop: CASSQPTGTGSGNTIYF. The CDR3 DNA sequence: TGTGCCAGCTCTCAGCCCACCGGGACAGGGTCTGGAAACACCATATATTTT.

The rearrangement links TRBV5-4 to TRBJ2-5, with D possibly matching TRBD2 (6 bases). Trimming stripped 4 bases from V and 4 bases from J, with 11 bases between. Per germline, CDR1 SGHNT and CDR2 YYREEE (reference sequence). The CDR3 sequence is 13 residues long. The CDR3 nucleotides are TGTGCCAGCAGCACGGGACTCATAGAGACCCAGTACTTC. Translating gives CASSTGLIETQYF.

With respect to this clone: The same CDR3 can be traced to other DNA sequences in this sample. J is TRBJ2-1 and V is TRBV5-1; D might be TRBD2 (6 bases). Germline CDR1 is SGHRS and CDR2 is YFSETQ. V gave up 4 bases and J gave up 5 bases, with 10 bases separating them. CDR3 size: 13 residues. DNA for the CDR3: TGCGCCAGCAGCCTCGGGGGACACAATGAGCAGTTCTTC. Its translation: CASSLGGHNEQFF.

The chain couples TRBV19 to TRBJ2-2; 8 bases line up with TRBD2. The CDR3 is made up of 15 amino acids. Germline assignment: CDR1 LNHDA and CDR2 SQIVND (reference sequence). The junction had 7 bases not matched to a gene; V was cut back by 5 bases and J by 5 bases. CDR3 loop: CASSSAGEVTGELFF. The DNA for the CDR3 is TGTGCCAGTAGTTCAGCGGGAGAGGTAACCGGGGAGCTGTTTTTT.

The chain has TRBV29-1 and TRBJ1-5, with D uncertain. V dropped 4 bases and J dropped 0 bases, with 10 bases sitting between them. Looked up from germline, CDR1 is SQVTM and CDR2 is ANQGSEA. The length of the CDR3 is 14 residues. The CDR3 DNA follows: TGCAGCGTTGCGGCCCTGGATAGCAATCAGCCCCAGCATTTT. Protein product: CSVAALDSNQPQHF.

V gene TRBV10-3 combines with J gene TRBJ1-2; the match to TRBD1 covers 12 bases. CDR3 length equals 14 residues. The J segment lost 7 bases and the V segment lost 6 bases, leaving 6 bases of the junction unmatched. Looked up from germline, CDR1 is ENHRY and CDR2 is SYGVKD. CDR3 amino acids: CAISTGQGAGGYTF. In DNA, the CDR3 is TGTGCCATCAGCACGGGACAGGGGGCCGGTGGCTACACCTTC.

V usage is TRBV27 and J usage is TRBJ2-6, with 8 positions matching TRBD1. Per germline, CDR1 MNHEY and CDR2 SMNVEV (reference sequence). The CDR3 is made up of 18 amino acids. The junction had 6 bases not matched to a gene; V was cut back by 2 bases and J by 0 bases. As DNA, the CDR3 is TGTGCCAGCAGTTTACCTGGGACAGGCCGCTCTGGGGCCAACGTCCTGACTTTC. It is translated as CASSLPGTGRSGANVLTF.

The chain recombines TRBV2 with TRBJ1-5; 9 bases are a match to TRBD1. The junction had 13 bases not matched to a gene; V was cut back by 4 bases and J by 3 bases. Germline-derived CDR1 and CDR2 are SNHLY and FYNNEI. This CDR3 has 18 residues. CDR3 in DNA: TGTGCCAGCAGTGTGAGGGACAGGGCTATTCTCCTCAATCAGCCCCAGCATTTT. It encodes CASSVRDRAILLNQPQHF.

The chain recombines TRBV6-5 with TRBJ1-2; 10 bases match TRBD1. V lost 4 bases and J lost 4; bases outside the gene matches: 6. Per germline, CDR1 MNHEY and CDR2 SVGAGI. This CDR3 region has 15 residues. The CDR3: CASSSKRDRGYGYTF. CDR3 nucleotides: TGTGCCAGCAGTTCTAAAAGGGACAGGGGCTATGGCTACACCTTC.

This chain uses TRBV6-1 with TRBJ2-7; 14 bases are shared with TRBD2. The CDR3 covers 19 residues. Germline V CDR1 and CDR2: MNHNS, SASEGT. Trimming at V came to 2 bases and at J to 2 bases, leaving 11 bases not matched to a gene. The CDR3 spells CASSETIPGLAGETYEQYF. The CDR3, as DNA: TGTGCCAGCAGTGAAACAATTCCGGGACTAGCGGGGGAAACCTACGAGCAGTACTTC.

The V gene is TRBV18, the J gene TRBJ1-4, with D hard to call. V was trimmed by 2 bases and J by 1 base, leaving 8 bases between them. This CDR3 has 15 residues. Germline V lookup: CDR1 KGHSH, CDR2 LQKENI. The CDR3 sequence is CASSPSRLTNEKLFF. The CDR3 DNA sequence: TGTGCCAGCTCACCAAGCCGGTTAACTAATGAAAAACTGTTTTTT.

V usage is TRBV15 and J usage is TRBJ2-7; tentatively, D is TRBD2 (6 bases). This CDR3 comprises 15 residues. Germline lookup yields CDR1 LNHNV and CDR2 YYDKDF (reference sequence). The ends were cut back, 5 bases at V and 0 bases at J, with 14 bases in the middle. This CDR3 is CATSPLGSLSYEQYF. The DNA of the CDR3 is TGTGCCACCAGCCCTCTCGGGAGTCTCTCCTACGAGCAGTACTTC.

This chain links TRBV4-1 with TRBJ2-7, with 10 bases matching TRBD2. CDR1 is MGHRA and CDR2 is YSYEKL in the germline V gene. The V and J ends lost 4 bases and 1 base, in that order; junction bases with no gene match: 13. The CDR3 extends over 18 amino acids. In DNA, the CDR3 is TGCGCCAGCAGCCCACGAGTGGATAGCGGGAGGTTATCCTACGAGCAGTACTTC. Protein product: CASSPRVDSGRLSYEQYF.

The CDR3 sequence: CASSSRGTSGRALYNEQFF. CDR3 DNA: TGTGCCAGCAGTTCCCGAGGGACTAGCGGGAGGGCGTTGTACAATGAGCAGTTCTTC. This chain joins TRBV27 and TRBJ2-1, with TRBD2 identical over 16 bases. The junction had 10 bases not matched to a gene; V was cut back by 4 bases and J by 4 bases. CDR3 length: 19 residues. Germline CDR1 reads MNHEY; CDR2 reads SMNVEV (reference sequence).

This CDR3 reads CASSVRTSGRRGETGELFF. CDR3 coding DNA: TGTGCCAGCAGCGTGAGGACTAGCGGGAGACGGGGTGAGACCGGGGAGCTGTTTTTT. The chain recombines TRBV9 with TRBJ2-2; the match to TRBD2 covers 13 bases. Germline trimming cut 2 bases from V and 5 bases from J; bases unmatched to any gene: 12. The CDR3 sequence is 19 residues long. The germline gives CDR1 SGDLS, CDR2 YYNGEE. Together with reference TRBV9 and TRBJ2-2, the CDR3 gives the full variable domain: DSGVTQTPKHLITATGQRVTLRCSPRSGDLSVYWYQQSLDQGLQFLIQYYNGEERAKGNILERFSAQQFPDLHSELNLSSLELGDSALYFCASSVRTSGRRGETGELFFGEGSRLTVL.

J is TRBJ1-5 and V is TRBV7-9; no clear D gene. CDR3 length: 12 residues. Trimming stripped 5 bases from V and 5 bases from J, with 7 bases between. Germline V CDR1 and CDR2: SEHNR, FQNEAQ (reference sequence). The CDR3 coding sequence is TGTGCCAGCAGCACCGACGATCAGCCCCAGCATTTT. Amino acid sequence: CASSTDDQPQHF.

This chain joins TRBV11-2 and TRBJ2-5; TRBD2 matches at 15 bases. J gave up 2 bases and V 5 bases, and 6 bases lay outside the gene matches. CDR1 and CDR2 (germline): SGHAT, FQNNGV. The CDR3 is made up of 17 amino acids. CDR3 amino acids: CASSLGLAGGSQETQYF. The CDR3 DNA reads TGTGCCAGCAGCCTGGGACTAGCGGGAGGATCACAAGAGACCCAGTACTTC.